The rows below give T cell receptor beta chains drawn from one sample of a study of blood T cell repertoires in COVID-19. Clones were sequenced by immunoSEQ multiplex PCR, and TCRdb holds only the in-frame ones, with some missing. The profile shows fewer than 200,000 clones, approximately 88% of them singletons. Sequencing was done on a sample of peripheral blood. Receptors were obtained from a woman aged 60-75 years who had recovered from COVID-19. Both conserved end residues are part of each CDR3. D genes are given only for firm matches. Clone size, where shown, is once, few, many, or a class for clones that have expanded.

>TRBV5-5|TRBD1|TRBJ1-4|.
CASSLEGALGEKLFF
TGTGCCAGCAGCTTGGAGGGGGCGCTGGGTGAAAAACTGTTTTTT
>TRBV9|.|TRBJ2-3|.
CASSVTASSTDTQYF
TGTGCCAGCAGCGTAACAGCTTCTAGCACAGATACGCAGTATTTT
>TRBV11-3|.|TRBJ2-1|.
CASSTRTRGGNEQFF
TGTGCCAGCAGCACCAGGACTAGGGGGGGGAATGAGCAGTTCTTC
>TRBV9|TRBD1|TRBJ2-7|.
CASSPRTGSYEQYF
TGTGCCAGCAGCCCCCGGACAGGGTCCTACGAGCAGTACTTC
>TRBV3-1/TRBV3-2|.|TRBJ1-3|.
CASSQDTSSGNTIYF
TGTGCCAGCAGCCAAGACACCAGCTCTGGAAACACCATATATTTT
>TRBV28|.|TRBJ1-6|.
CASRPTQGNSPLHF
TGTGCCAGCAGACCGACCCAGGGCAATTCACCCCTCCACTTT
>TRBV4-1|TRBD1|TRBJ2-1|.
CASSHLTGRKYNEQFF
TGCGCCAGCAGCCACCTGACAGGGAGAAAATACAATGAGCAGTTCTTC
>TRBV28|TRBD1|TRBJ2-1|.
CASSTRQGNEQFF
TGTGCCAGCAGTACTCGACAGGGTAATGAGCAGTTCTTC
>TRBV5-5|.|TRBJ1-1|.
CASSWGVAEAFF
TGTGCCAGCAGCTGGGGCGTTGCTGAAGCTTTCTTT
>TRBV9|TRBD1|TRBJ2-1|.
CASSAGTGGRMDEQFF
TGTGCCAGCAGCGCAGGGACAGGGGGAAGGATGGATGAGCAGTTCTTC
>TRBV4-2|.|TRBJ1-1|.
CASPDRLNTEAFF
TGTGCCAGCCCGGACAGATTGAACACTGAAGCTTTCTTT
>TRBV3-1/TRBV3-2|.|TRBJ2-1|once
CASSQARRGDEQFF
TGTGCCAGCAGCCAAGCGAGACGGGGTGATGAGCAGTTCTTC
>TRBV13|.|TRBJ1-5|few
CASRQGDQPQHF
TGTGCCAGCAGGCAAGGGGATCAGCCCCAGCATTTT
>TRBV7-9|.|TRBJ1-2|.
CASSLVRNNGYTF
TGTGCCAGCAGCTTAGTCAGGAATAATGGCTACACCTTC
>TRBV3-1/TRBV3-2|.|TRBJ2-2|.
CASSQEGVGELFF
TGTGCCAGCAGCCAAGAGGGCGTCGGGGAGCTGTTTTTT
>TRBV6-6|.|TRBJ2-5|.
CASSISGGGETQYF
TGTGCCAGCAGTATCTCAGGGGGAGGTGAGACCCAGTACTTC
>TRBV28|TRBD2|TRBJ2-1|.
CASRLAGGANEQFF
TGTGCCAGCAGACTAGCGGGGGGAGCCAATGAGCAGTTCTTC